The clone carrying this T cell receptor (beta chain) has just one count. The target antigen is unknown. The sample originates from a study of shared clonotypes between healthy human individuals. Germline loops: CDR1 MGHDK, CDR2 SYGVNS. The V end was cut by 6 bases, the J end by 1 base, with 10 bases between. The CDR3 runs 13 residues. The repertoire was sequenced with immunoSEQ multiplex PCR; TCRdb's copy has only in-frame clones and lacks some. The sample holds hundreds of thousands of clones, about 78% seen once. Overall study results and limits: Clonotype sharing across several donors was observed for roughly 5% of naive CD4 clonotypes. The diversity represented, both genetic and in exposure history, was limited by few donors.

Input material: memory CD4+ T cells sorted from blood. Subset given: CD45RA-negative fraction. This chain uses TRBV25-1 with TRBJ2-7, with D unresolved. The receptor's source is a woman in her thirties in good health. The CDR3 DNA follows: TGTGCCAGCAGGGACCGAGAATCCTACGAGCAGTACTTC. As protein: CASRDRESYEQYF.